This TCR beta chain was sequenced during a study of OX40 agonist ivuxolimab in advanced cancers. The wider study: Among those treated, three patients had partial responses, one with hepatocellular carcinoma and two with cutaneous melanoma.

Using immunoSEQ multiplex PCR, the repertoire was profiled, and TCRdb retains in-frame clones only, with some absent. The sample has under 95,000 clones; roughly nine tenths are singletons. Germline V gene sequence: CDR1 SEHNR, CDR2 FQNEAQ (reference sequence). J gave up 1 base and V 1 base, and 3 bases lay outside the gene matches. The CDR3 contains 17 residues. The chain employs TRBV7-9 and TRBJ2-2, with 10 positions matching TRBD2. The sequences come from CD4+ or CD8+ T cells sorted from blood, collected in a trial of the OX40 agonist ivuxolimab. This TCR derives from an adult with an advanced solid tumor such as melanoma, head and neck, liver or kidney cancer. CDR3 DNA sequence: TGTGCCAGCAGCTTAGAACTAGCGGGATTGAACACCGGGGAGCTGTTTTTT. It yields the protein CASSLELAGLNTGELFF.